A selection of T cell receptor beta chains follows, all from one sample in a study of T cells in Graves' hyperthyroidism and ophthalmopathy. MiXCR was run by TCRdb on the multiplex PCR reads, yielding one entry per CDR3 protein. The table lists 600,000 to 650,000 distinct CDR3 sequences, more than 20% of them singletons, with roughly a third in the top ten. The sample consisted of blood. The receptors come from a man in his thirties or forties with Graves' ophthalmopathy. Both conserved end residues are trimmed from each CDR3. Each record gives: CDR3 protein, V gene.

CDR3: SASGGEGPYEQY; V: TRBV20-1
CDR3: ASSHTSGNSYEQY; V: TRBV9
CDR3: ASSYSGRGLTEAF; V: TRBV6-6
CDR3: ASSPYGQGAEKLF; V: TRBV4-1
CDR3: AWSVPGGANEKLF; V: TRBV30
CDR3: ASSLAPGTGLGDGYT; V: TRBV7-2
CDR3: SARQASGNTIY; V: TRBV20-1
CDR3: ASSLDRVRGYEQY; V: TRBV11-2
CDR3: ASRGEGLAGFYNEQF; V: TRBV6-1
CDR3: ASSLDRSPYEQY; V: TRBV5-4
CDR3: SARVKEKLF; V: TRBV20-1
CDR3: ASSVESENYEQY; V: TRBV6-1
CDR3: ASSSAYSASSYEQY; V: TRBV28
CDR3: ASSLKRAGAYEQY; V: TRBV27
CDR3: SAPRTYQETQY; V: TRBV20-1
CDR3: ASRFDDKWGEQF; V: TRBV27
CDR3: ASSHRDQDYEQY; V: TRBV6-1
CDR3: SVEGLAEQF; V: TRBV29-1
CDR3: SAQGRETQY; V: TRBV20-1
CDR3: ASSPGAAGTNEKLF; V: TRBV5-1
CDR3: ASSSSGRREGTQY; V: TRBV11-2
CDR3: ASSGLTRTDSGNTIY; V: TRBV9
CDR3: ASSFLAGADTQY; V: TRBV5-4
CDR3: SVGGQGGFWGAF; V: TRBV29-1
CDR3: ASSEARRGGQETQY; V: TRBV6-1
CDR3: ASTAGVSSYEQY; V: TRBV6-2/TRBV6-3
CDR3: AISESVEQF; V: TRBV10-3
CDR3: ASSIENQPQH; V: TRBV19
CDR3: ASSWTGGSNTEAF; V: TRBV5-1